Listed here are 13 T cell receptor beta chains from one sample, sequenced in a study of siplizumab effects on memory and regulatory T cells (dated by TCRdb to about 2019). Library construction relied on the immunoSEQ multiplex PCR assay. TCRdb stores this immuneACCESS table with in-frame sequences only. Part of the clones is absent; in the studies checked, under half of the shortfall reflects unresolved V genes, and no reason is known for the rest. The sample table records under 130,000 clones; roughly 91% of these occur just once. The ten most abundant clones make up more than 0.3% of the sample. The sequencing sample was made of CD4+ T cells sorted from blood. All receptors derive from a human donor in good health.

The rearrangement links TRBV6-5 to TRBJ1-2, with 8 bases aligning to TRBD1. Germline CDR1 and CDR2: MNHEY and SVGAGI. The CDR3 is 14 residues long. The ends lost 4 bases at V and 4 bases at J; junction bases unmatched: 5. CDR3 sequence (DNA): TGTGCCAGCAGTTCGAGGACAGGGAGCTATGGCTACACCTTC. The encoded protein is CASSSRTGSYGYTF.

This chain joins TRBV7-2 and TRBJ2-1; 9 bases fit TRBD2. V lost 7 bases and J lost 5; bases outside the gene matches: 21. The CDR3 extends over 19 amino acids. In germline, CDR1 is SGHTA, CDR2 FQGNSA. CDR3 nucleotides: TGTGCCAGCACCCAGAGTCCCAGCGGGAGGTTCCCTAAGGACAATGAGCAGTTCTTC. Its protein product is CASTQSPSGRFPKDNEQFF.

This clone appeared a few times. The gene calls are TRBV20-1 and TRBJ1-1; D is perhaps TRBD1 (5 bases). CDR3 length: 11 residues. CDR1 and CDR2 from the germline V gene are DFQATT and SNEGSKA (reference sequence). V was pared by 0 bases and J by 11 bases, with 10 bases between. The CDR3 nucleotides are TGCAGTGCTAGAGATTTGGGGACCGCTTTCTTT. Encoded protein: CSARDLGTAFF.

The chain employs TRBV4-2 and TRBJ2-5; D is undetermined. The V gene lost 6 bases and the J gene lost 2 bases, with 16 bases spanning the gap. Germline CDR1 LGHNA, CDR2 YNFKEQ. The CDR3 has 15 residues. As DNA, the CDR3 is TGTGCCAGCAGTCTTTTTTTCAGGCGACAAGAGACCCAGTACTTC. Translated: CASSLFFRRQETQYF.

CDR3 residues: CASSLKGTGYEQYF. CDR3 DNA sequence: TGCGCCAGCAGCTTGAAAGGGACAGGCTACGAGCAGTACTTC. J is TRBJ2-7 and V is TRBV5-1; 8 nucleotides align to TRBD1. The ends lost 1 base at V and 3 bases at J; junction bases unmatched: 3. This CDR3 is 14 amino acids long. Germline V lookup: CDR1 SGHRS, CDR2 YFSETQ.

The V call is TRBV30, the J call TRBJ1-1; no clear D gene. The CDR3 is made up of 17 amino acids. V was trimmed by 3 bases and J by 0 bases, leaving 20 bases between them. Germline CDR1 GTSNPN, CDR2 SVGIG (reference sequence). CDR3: CAWRDGLGRRMNTEAFF. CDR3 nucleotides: TGTGCCTGGAGAGATGGTCTCGGACGCCGAATGAACACTGAAGCTTTCTTT.

The CDR3 nucleotides read TGTGCCAGTAGCCAAAGGGTGATCCTAGGTCAGCCCCAGCATTTT. Amino acids: CASSQRVILGQPQHF. The V gene is TRBV19, the J gene TRBJ1-5; D unresolved. From germline, CDR1 is LNHDA and CDR2 SQIVND (reference sequence). V lost 6 bases and J lost 6, with 18 bases in between. The CDR3 sequence is 15 residues long.

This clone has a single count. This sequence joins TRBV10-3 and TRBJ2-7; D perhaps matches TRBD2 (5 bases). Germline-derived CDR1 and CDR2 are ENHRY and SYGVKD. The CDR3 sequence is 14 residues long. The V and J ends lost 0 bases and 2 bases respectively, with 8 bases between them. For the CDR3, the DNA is TGTGCCATCAGTGAGTCGGTCGGGGCCTACGAGCAGTACTTC. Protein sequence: CAISESVGAYEQYF.

The CDR3 region is CASSRTGSDGYTF. As DNA, the CDR3 is TGTGCCAGCAGCCGGACAGGGTCTGATGGCTACACCTTC. The genes are TRBV5-4 and TRBJ1-2; 8 bases match TRBD1. This CDR3 has 13 residues. The germline V gene encodes CDR1 SGHNT and CDR2 YYREEE (reference sequence). Unmatched junction bases numbered 5, after V lost 4 bases and J lost 6 bases.

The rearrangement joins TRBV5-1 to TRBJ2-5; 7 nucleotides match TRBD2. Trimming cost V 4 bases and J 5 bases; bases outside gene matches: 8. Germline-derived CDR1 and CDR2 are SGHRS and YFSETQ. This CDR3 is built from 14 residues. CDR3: CASSRGVNLETQYF. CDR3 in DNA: TGCGCCAGCAGCCGGGGGGTAAATCTGGAGACCCAGTACTTC. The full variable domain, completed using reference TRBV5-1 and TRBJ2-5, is KAGVTQTPRYLIKTRGQQVTLSCSPISGHRSVSWYQQTPGQGLQFLFEYFSETQRNKGNFPGRFSGRQFSNSRSEMNVSTLELGDSALYLCASSRGVNLETQYFGPGTRLLVL.

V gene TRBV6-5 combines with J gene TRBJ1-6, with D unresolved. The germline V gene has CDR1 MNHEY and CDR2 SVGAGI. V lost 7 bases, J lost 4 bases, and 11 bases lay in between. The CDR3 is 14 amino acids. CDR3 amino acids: CASTTRHYNSPLHF. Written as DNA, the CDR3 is TGTGCCAGCACCACGAGACATTATAATTCACCCCTCCACTTT.

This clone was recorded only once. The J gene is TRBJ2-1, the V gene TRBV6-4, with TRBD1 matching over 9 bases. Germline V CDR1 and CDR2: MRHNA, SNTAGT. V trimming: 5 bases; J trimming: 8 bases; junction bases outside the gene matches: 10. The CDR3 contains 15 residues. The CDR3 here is CASSIWGQGMYEQFF. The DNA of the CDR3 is TGTGCCAGCAGTATTTGGGGACAGGGAATGTATGAGCAGTTCTTC.

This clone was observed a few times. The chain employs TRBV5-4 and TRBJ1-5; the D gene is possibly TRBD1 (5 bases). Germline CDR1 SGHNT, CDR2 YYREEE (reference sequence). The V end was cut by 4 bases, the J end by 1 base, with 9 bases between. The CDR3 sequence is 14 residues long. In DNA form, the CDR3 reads TGTGCCAGCAGCCTGGGGGGGAGCAATCAGCCCCAGCATTTT. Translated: CASSLGGSNQPQHF.